Sequencing of this T cell receptor (beta chain) was carried out in a study of OX40 agonist ivuxolimab in advanced cancers. General observations from the study: Undetermined was the antigen specificity of the expanded peripheral T cells.

Sequencing was performed with immunoSEQ multiplex PCR; in TCRdb, only in-frame clones are kept and a portion is missing. The sample has about 82,000 clones, less than 90% seen once. This clone appeared a single time. Its specificity is not known. This TCR derives from an adult with an advanced solid tumor such as melanoma, head and neck, liver or kidney cancer. This specimen was CD4+ or CD8+ T cells sorted from blood, taken in a trial of the OX40 agonist ivuxolimab.

This CDR3 is CASSQERGSYYEQYF. The CDR3 DNA reads TGCGCCAGCAGCCAAGAGAGGGGCAGCTACTACGAGCAGTACTTC. The rearrangement joins TRBV4-3 to TRBJ2-7; either TRBD1 or TRBD2 may fit D (5 bases each). The CDR3 is made up of 15 amino acids. Looked up from germline, CDR1 is LGHNA and CDR2 is YSLEER. V lost 0 bases and J 3 bases, leaving 12 bases between the germline ends.